This T cell receptor beta chain was obtained from a study of OX40 agonist ivuxolimab in advanced cancers. Overall study: Clinicians treated patients with ivuxolimab, an agonistic anti-OX40 (CD134) antibody. Therapy given before enrollment (anti-PD-1, anti-PD-L1 or anti-CTLA-4) was allowed, and around 41% had some. Patients enrolled in dose escalation were diagnosed with hepatocellular carcinoma, melanoma, renal cell or head and neck cancer.

The germline CDR1 and CDR2 sequences are LNHNV and YYDKDF (reference sequence). The V end lost 1 base, the J end lost 2 bases, and 4 bases lay between the germline ends. This CDR3 spans 13 amino acids. Measured with immunoSEQ multiplex PCR; TCRdb has only the in-frame clones, and not every one. The data hold roughly 56,000 clones, with approximately 86% observed a single time. The specimen comprised CD4+ or CD8+ T cells sorted from blood, sampled in a trial of the OX40 agonist ivuxolimab. The chain joins TRBV15 to TRBJ2-3, with D unclear. The sequence came from an adult with an advanced solid tumor such as melanoma, head and neck, liver or kidney cancer. For the CDR3, the DNA is TGTGCCACCAGCAGAGCTTCCACAGATACGCAGTATTTT. As protein: CATSRASTDTQYF.